These 8 T cell receptor beta chains share one sample of origin, sequenced in a study of T cells in localized non-small cell lung cancer. Libraries were prepared by immunoSEQ multiplex PCR; TCRdb keeps only in-frame clonotypes and omits some of them. The sample includes around 94,000 clones, approximately 88% seen only once; the top ten take roughly 14%. The sample in question was peripheral blood, obtained before any cancer treatment. All receptors come from a man aged 35-75 years with stage I squamous cell lung carcinoma.

The chain uses TRBV5-4 and TRBJ1-2; D is unresolved. Looked up from germline, CDR1 is SGHNT and CDR2 is YYREEE (reference sequence). CDR3 size: 14 residues. V lost 0 bases, J lost 6 bases, and 12 bases lay in between. This chain's CDR3 is CASSLDRLPHGYTF. For the CDR3, the DNA is TGTGCCAGCAGCTTGGACCGGCTTCCTCATGGCTACACCTTC.

The chain joins TRBV25-1 to TRBJ1-2; tentative D call: TRBD1 (6 bases). V was trimmed by 6 bases and J by 2 bases, leaving 10 bases between them. CDR3 length: 13 amino acids. Germline V gene data show CDR1 as MGHDK and CDR2 as SYGVNS. The CDR3 sequence is CASSHTGNYGYTF. The CDR3 DNA reads as TGTGCCAGCAGCCACACAGGGAACTATGGCTACACCTTC.

V is TRBV5-4 and J is TRBJ2-1, with 7 positions matching TRBD1. The CDR3 is 15 amino acids. J was trimmed by 2 bases and V by 0 bases; bases with no gene match: 2. Germline CDR1 and CDR2: SGHNT and YYREEE (reference sequence). The CDR3 coding sequence is TGTGCCAGCAGCTTGGACAGGGGAGCCTACAATGAGCAGTTCTTC. This gives the protein CASSLDRGAYNEQFF.

This chain links TRBV6-1 with TRBJ2-2; D gene unclear. This CDR3 is 14 amino acids long. Germline loops: CDR1 MNHNS, CDR2 SASEGT. V was cut by 7 bases and J by 7 bases, with 16 bases left in between. CDR3 sequence reads: CASNYRAKYGELFF. The CDR3 DNA reads as TGTGCCAGCAACTACCGGGCCAAATACGGGGAGCTGTTTTTT.

This clone occurred a few times. The rearrangement uses TRBV20-1 and TRBJ2-7; D uncertain. The CDR3 totals 11 residues. Germline CDR1 DFQATT, CDR2 SNEGSKA (reference sequence). V lost 6 bases and J 5 bases, leaving 11 bases between the germline ends. CDR3 region: CSAPARHEQYF. DNA of the CDR3: TGCAGTGCCCCAGCACGGCACGAGCAGTACTTC.

The chain employs TRBV6-5 and TRBJ1-6; D remains ambiguous. There are 13 residues in the CDR3. The germline V and J ends were trimmed by 0 bases and 10 bases, with 7 bases remaining between them. Germline CDR1 is MNHEY and CDR2 is SVGAGI. The CDR3 loop reads CASSYSSRSPLHF. The CDR3 region has the DNA TGTGCCAGCAGTTACTCTAGTCGGTCACCCCTCCACTTT.

The chain uses TRBV10-1 and TRBJ2-6; a possible D gene is TRBD2 (5 bases). Germline CDR1 and CDR2: WNHNN and SYGVQD (reference sequence). The CDR3 loop spans 14 amino acids. Trimming cost V 6 bases and J 2 bases, with 8 bases left between them. DNA of the CDR3: TGCGCCAGCAGCACTAGTACTGGGGCCAACGTCCTGACTTTC. It is translated as CASSTSTGANVLTF.

V is TRBV5-1 and J is TRBJ2-2, with D tentatively TRBD1 (6 bases). The CDR3 has 15 residues. From germline, CDR1 is SGHRS and CDR2 YFSETQ. The ends were cut back, 0 bases at V and 9 bases at J, with 15 bases in the middle. The CDR3 nucleotides read TGCGCCAGCAGCTTGGTCCAGGGGCGGCGACGGGAGCTGTTTTTT. Residues: CASSLVQGRRRELFF.